One sample yielded the 12 T cell receptor beta chains listed below, sequenced in a study of blood T cell repertoires in COVID-19. Profiling relied on immunoSEQ multiplex PCR, and the TCRdb table lists in-frame clones only, not all of them. The table shows about 160,000 clones, with roughly 81% occurring only once. Sequencing was done on a sample of peripheral blood. These receptors were obtained from a man aged 40-50 years with acute or convalescent COVID-19.

The chain links TRBV15 to TRBJ2-7, with 8 bases that match TRBD1. V trimming: 0 bases; J trimming: 2 bases; junction bases outside the gene matches: 12. CDR3 length: 18 residues. Germline lookup yields CDR1 LNHNV and CDR2 YYDKDF (reference sequence). In nucleotides, the CDR3 is TGTGCCACCAGCAGAGAAAAAAAAACAGGGACAGGACCCTACGAGCAGTACTTC. Residues: CATSREKKTGTGPYEQYF.

The DNA of the CDR3 is TGCGCCAGCAGCTTGGAAGGGGCCAAGGGAAACACCATATATTTT. Amino acids: CASSLEGAKGNTIYF. V gene TRBV5-1 combines with J gene TRBJ1-3; possible D gene TRBD1, 5 bases. The V end lost 0 bases, the J end lost 4 bases, and 11 bases lay between the germline ends. The CDR3 runs to 15 residues. Germline V gene lookup returns CDR1 SGHRS and CDR2 YFSETQ.

The V call is TRBV5-1, the J call TRBJ2-1, with TRBD2 as a possible D gene (5 bases). Trimming left V 0 bases short and J 4 bases short, with 11 bases between. CDR1 and CDR2 from the germline V gene are SGHRS and YFSETQ. CDR3 length: 15 amino acids. CDR3 amino acids: CASSLGGRGYNEQFF. The CDR3, as DNA: TGCGCCAGCAGCTTGGGCGGTCGGGGTTACAATGAGCAGTTCTTC.

The rearrangement joins TRBV6-5 to TRBJ2-7; 10 positions agree with TRBD2. The germline CDR1 and CDR2 sequences are MNHEY and SVGAGI. The length of the CDR3 is 14 residues. V lost 7 bases to trimming and J lost 8 bases; unmatched junction nucleotides: 11. The CDR3 sequence is CASTLAGASSQQYF. The CDR3, as DNA: TGTGCCAGCACCCTAGCGGGGGCTTCGTCGCAGCAGTACTTC.

This chain links TRBV2 with TRBJ2-7; D is possibly TRBD2 (6 bases). Germline V gene lookup returns CDR1 SNHLY and CDR2 FYNNEI. This CDR3 has 13 amino acids. Trimming shortened V by 4 bases and J by 4 bases, and 11 bases separated the two germline ends. This CDR3 reads CASSGSGGYEQYF. The CDR3 nucleotides read TGTGCCAGCAGTGGAAGTGGGGGGTACGAGCAGTACTTC.

The V gene is TRBV5-1, the J gene TRBJ1-2, with TRBD1 matching 8 bases. Per the germline V gene, CDR1 is SGHRS and CDR2 is YFSETQ. The J segment lost 8 bases and the V segment lost 4 bases, leaving 13 bases of the junction unmatched. The CDR3 totals 15 residues. In nucleotides, the CDR3 is TGCGCCAGCAGCCCGGACCCGGGACAGGCTTGGGGCTACACCTTC. It is translated as CASSPDPGQAWGYTF. Using reference TRBV5-1 and TRBJ1-2 for the parts outside the CDR3, the full variable domain is KAGVTQTPRYLIKTRGQQVTLSCSPISGHRSVSWYQQTPGQGLQFLFEYFSETQRNKGNFPGRFSGRQFSNSRSEMNVSTLELGDSALYLCASSPDPGQAWGYTFGSGTRLTVV.

The rearrangement uses TRBV6-2 or TRBV6-3 and TRBJ1-2; D not certain. V lost 3 bases to trimming and J lost 7 bases, with 21 bases between them. Germline V CDR1 and CDR2: MNHEY, SVGEGT. This CDR3 has 16 amino acids. The CDR3, as DNA: TGTGCCAGCAGTTATACATTCACTCGGATGGAGGGTGGCTACACCTTC. Translated: CASSYTFTRMEGGYTF.

This clone occurred once. The CDR3 bases are TGTGCCAGCAGGACAGGGTTCACTGAAGCTTTCTTT. Encoded protein: CASRTGFTEAFF. The chain has TRBV12-3 or TRBV12-4 and TRBJ1-1, with TRBD1 matching over 7 bases. The CDR3 extends over 12 amino acids. V dropped 6 bases and J dropped 4; count of bases not matched to a gene: 2.

This chain joins TRBV10-2 and TRBJ2-2, with TRBD1 matching over 9 bases. The CDR3 sequence is 15 residues long. With 9 bases clipped from V and 1 base from J, the junction kept 6 bases outside the gene matches. CDR1 and CDR2 from the germline V gene are WSHSY and SAAADI. CDR3 DNA sequence: TGCGCCAGTAGAACGGGACAGGGGAACACCGGGGAGCTGTTTTTT. This sequence encodes CASRTGQGNTGELFF.

This clone was picked up one time. The gene calls are TRBV3-1 (or the pseudogene TRBV3-2) and TRBJ2-7, with D possibly TRBD2 on 6 matching bases. Germline loops: CDR1 LGHDT, CDR2 YNNKEL (reference sequence). V lost 0 bases, J lost 6 bases, and 21 bases lay in between. The CDR3 extends over 17 amino acids. The chain's CDR3 is CASSQESPSGPGIEQYF. The DNA of the CDR3 is TGTGCCAGCAGCCAAGAGTCGCCGAGCGGGCCGGGGATCGAGCAGTACTTC.

The count of this clone is one. The chain uses TRBV5-1 and TRBJ1-2; 11 nucleotides align to TRBD1. CDR1 is SGHRS and CDR2 is YFSETQ in the germline V gene. The ends lost 3 bases at V and 2 bases at J; junction bases unmatched: 9. The CDR3 runs to 17 residues. The CDR3 DNA reads TGCGCCAGCAGCTCAACAGCCGGGACAGGGGGAAACTATGGCTACACCTTC. This encodes CASSSTAGTGGNYGYTF.

In its sample, this clone was seen a few times. The chain combines TRBV6-2 or TRBV6-3 with TRBJ2-1; D is unclear. Germline CDR1 and CDR2: MNHEY and SVGEGT. The CDR3 sequence is 14 residues long. Trimming removed 2 bases at V and 1 base at J, with 6 bases between. The CDR3 sequence: CASSYTESYNEQFF. Here the CDR3 DNA reads TGTGCCAGCAGTTACACGGAGTCCTACAATGAGCAGTTCTTC.